The clone carrying this TCR beta chain was recorded once. This sample is drawn from a study of control samples from healthy donors and cancer patients. Libraries were prepared by immunoSEQ multiplex PCR; TCRdb keeps only in-frame clonotypes and omits some of them. The data contain over 60,000 clones, almost 85% of them singletons. The V segment lost 6 bases and the J segment 4 bases; nucleotides outside the gene matches: 8. The germline gives CDR1 SNHLY, CDR2 FYNNEI. The CDR3 runs 15 residues. The origin of this receptor is a man aged 40-55 years in good health. The rearrangement joins TRBV2 to TRBJ1-3; 8 positions agree with TRBD1. The sequenced sample consisted of blood. The CDR3 nucleotides read TGTGCCAGCAGCGCGATCCGGACAGGGGGAAACACCATATATTTT. Translated: CASSAIRTGGNTIYF. Full variable domain (rest looked up from reference TRBV2 and TRBJ1-3): EPEVTQTPSHQVTQMGQEVILRCVPISNHLYFYWYRQILGQKVEFLVSFYNNEISEKSEIFDDQFSVERPDGSNFTLKIRSTKLEDSAMYFCASSAIRTGGNTIYFGEGSWLTVV.